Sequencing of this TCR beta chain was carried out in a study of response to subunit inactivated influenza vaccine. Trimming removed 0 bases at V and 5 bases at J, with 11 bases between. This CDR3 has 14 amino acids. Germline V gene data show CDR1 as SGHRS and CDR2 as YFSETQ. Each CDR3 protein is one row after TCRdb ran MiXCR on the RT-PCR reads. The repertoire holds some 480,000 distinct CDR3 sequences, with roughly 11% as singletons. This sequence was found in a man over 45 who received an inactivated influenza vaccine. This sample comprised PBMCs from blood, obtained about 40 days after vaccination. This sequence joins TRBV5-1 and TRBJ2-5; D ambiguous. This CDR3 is CASSLGGLSETQYF. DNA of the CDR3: TGCGCCAGCAGCTTGGGTGGCCTATCGGAGACCCAGTACTTC.